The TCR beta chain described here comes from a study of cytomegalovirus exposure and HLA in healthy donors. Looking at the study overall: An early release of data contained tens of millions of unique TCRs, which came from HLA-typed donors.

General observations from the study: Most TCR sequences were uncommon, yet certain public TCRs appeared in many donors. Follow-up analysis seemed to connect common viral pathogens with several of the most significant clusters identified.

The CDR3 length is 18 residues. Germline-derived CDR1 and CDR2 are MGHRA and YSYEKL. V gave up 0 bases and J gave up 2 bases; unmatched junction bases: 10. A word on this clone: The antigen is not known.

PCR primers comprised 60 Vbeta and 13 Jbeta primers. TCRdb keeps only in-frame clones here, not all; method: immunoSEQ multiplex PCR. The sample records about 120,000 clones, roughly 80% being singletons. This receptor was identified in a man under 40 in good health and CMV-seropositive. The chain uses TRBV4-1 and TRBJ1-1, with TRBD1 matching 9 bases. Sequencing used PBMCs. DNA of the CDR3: TGCGCCAGCAGCCAAGAATGGGGACAGGGAGGCGAAAACACTGAAGCTTTCTTT. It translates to CASSQEWGQGGENTEAFF.